Sequencing of this TCR beta chain was carried out in a study of blood T cell repertoires in COVID-19. Generated by immunoSEQ multiplex PCR, the TCRdb table keeps only in-frame clones and is missing some. The sample contains hundreds of thousands of clones, around 82% of which appear only once. Germline V CDR1 and CDR2: SGHTA, FQGNSA. The CDR3 has 16 amino acids. Trimming took 3 bases from V and 3 from J; bases not matched to a gene: 7. This clone was recorded once. This TCR came from a woman aged 80 or over with acute or convalescent COVID-19. The rearrangement links TRBV7-2 to TRBJ1-3; TRBD1 matches at 8 bases. The material sequenced was peripheral blood. Here the CDR3 reads CASSFYAGGLGNTIYF. DNA for the CDR3: TGTGCCAGCAGCTTTTATGCAGGGGGCCTTGGAAACACCATATATTTT. Variable domain in full (rest from reference TRBV7-2 and TRBJ1-3): GAGVSQSPSNKVTEKGKDVELRCDPISGHTALYWYRQSLGQGLEFLIYFQGNSAPDKSGLPSDRFSAERTGGSVSTLTIQRTQQEDSAVYLCASSFYAGGLGNTIYFGEGSWLTVV.